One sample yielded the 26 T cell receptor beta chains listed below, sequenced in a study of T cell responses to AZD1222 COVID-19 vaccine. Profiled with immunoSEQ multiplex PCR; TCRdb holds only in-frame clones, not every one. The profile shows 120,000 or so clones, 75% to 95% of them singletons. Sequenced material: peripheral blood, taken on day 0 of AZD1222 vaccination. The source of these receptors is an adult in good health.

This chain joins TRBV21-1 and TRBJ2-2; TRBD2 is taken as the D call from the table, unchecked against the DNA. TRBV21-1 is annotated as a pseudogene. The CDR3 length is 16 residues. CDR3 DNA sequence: TGTGCCAGCAGCGCCCGGACAAGGGAGCGGGGCGGGGAGCTGTTTTTT. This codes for CASSARTRERGGELFF.

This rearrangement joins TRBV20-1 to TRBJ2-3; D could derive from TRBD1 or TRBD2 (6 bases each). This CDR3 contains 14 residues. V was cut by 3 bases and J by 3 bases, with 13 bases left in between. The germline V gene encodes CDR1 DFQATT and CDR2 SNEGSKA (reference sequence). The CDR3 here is CSASPQGRTDTQYF. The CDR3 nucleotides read TGCAGTGCTAGTCCCCAGGGGAGGACAGATACGCAGTATTTT.

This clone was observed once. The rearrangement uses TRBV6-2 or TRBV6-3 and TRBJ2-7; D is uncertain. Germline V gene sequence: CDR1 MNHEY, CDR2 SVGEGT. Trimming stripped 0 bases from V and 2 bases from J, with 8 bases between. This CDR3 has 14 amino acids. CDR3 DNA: TGTGCCAGCAGTTACTCATCCTCCACCTACGAGCAGTACTTC. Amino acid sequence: CASSYSSSTYEQYF.

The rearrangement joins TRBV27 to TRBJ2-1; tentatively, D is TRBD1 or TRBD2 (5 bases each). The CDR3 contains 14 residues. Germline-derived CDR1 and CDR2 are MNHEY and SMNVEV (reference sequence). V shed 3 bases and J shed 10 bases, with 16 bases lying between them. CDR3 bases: TGTGCCAGCAGTTTCCTGGGACGGCACAGGGAGCAGTTCTTC. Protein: CASSFLGRHREQFF.

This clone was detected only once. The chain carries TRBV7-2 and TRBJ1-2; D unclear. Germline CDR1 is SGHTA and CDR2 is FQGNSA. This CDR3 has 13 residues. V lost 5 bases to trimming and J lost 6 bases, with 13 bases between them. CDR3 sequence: CASSPTASHGYTF. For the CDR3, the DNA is TGTGCCAGCAGCCCTACAGCATCCCATGGCTACACCTTC.

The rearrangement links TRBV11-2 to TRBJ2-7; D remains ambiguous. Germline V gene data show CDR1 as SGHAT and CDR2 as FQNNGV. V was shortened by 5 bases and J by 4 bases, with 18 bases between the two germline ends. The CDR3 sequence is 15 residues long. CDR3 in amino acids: CASSPLKGRFYEQYF. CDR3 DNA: TGTGCCAGCAGCCCCCTGAAGGGAAGGTTTTACGAGCAGTACTTC.

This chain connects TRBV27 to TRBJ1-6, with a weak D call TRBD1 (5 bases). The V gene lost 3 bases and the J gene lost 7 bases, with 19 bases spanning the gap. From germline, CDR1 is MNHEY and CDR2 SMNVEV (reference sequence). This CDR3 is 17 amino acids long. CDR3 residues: CASSFKAWGTLNSPLHF. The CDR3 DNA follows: TGTGCCAGCAGTTTTAAAGCTTGGGGGACGTTGAATTCACCCCTCCACTTT.

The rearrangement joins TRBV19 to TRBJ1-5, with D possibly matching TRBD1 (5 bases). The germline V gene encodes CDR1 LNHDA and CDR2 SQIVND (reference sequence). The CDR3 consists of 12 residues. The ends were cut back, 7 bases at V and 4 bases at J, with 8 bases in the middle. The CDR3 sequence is CASMEGNQPQHF. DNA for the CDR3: TGTGCCAGTATGGAGGGGAATCAGCCCCAGCATTTT.

This CDR3 reads CAISPSGARNTGELFF. CDR3 DNA sequence: TGTGCCATCAGTCCTAGCGGGGCGAGGAACACCGGGGAGCTGTTTTTT. This chain uses TRBV10-3 with TRBJ2-2, with TRBD2 identical over 9 bases. With V trimmed by 5 bases and J by 1 base, 5 bases remained unmatched. The CDR3 sequence is 16 residues long. Germline-derived CDR1 and CDR2 are ENHRY and SYGVKD.

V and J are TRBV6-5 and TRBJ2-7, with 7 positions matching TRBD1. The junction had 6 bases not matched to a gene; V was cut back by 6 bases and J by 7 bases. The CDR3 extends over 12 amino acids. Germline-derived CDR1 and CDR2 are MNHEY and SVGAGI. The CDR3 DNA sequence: TGTGCCAGCAGGGCCGGGACAGCGGAGCAGTACTTC. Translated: CASRAGTAEQYF.

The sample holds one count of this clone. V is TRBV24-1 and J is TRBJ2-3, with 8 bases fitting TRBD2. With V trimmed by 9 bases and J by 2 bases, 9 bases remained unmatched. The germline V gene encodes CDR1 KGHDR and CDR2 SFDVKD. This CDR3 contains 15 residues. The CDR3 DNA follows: TGTGCCACCTATACTAGCGGTGATGACACAGATACGCAGTATTTT. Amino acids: CATYTSGDDTDTQYF.

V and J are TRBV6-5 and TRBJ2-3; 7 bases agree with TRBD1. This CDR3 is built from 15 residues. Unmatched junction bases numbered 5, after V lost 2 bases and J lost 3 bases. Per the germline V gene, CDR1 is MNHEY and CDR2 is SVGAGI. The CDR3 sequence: CASSYAGGNTDTQYF. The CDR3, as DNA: TGTGCCAGCAGTTACGCAGGGGGTAATACAGATACGCAGTATTTT.

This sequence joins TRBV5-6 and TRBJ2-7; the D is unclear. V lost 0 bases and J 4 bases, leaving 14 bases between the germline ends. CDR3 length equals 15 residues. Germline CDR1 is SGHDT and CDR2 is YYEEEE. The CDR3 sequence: CASSLGSLPLYEQYF. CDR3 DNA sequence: TGTGCCAGCAGCTTGGGCAGTCTACCTCTTTACGAGCAGTACTTC.

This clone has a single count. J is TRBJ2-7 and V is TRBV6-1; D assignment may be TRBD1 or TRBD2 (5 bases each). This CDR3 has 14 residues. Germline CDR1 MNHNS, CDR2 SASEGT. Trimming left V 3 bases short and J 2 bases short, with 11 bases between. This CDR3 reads CASSDGGWAYEQYF. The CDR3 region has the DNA TGTGCCAGCAGTGATGGGGGATGGGCCTACGAGCAGTACTTC.

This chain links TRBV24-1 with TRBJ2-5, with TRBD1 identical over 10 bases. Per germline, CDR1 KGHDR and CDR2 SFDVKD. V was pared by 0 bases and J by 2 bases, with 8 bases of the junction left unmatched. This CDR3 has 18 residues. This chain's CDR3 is CATSDLPGQGGLQETQYF. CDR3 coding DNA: TGTGCCACCAGTGATTTGCCCGGACAGGGGGGATTACAAGAGACCCAGTACTTC.

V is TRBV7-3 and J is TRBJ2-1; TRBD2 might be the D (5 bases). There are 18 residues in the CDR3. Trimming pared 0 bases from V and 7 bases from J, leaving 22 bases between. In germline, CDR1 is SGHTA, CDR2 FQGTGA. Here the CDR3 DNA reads TGTGCCAGCAGCTTAACGAGGAAACTAGGTGATGATAGGAATGAGCAGTTCTTC. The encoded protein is CASSLTRKLGDDRNEQFF.

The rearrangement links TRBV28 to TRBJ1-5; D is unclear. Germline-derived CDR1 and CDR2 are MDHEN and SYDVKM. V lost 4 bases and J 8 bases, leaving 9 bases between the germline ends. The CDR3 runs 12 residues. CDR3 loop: CASSYGEKPQHF. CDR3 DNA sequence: TGTGCCAGCAGTTACGGAGAGAAGCCCCAGCATTTT.

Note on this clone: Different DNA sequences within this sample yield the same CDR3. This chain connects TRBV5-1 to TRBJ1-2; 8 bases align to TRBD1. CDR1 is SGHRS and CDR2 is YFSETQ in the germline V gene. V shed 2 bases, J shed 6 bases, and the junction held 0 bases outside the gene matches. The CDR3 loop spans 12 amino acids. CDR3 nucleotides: TGCGCCAGCAGCTTACAGGGGGATGGCTACACCTTC. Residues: CASSLQGDGYTF. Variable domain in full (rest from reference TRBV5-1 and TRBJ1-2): KAGVTQTPRYLIKTRGQQVTLSCSPISGHRSVSWYQQTPGQGLQFLFEYFSETQRNKGNFPGRFSGRQFSNSRSEMNVSTLELGDSALYLCASSLQGDGYTFGSGTRLTVV.

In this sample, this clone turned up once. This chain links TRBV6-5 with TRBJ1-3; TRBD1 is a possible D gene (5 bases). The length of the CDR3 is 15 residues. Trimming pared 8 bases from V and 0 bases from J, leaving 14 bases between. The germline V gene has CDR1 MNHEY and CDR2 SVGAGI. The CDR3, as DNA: TGTGCCAGCTGGGGCGCTCTGAACTCTGGAAACACCATATATTTT. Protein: CASWGALNSGNTIYF.

DNA for the CDR3: TGTGCCAGCAGTTACAAAAGAGAGACCCAGTACTTC. Translation: CASSYKRETQYF. This chain connects TRBV6-2 or TRBV6-3 to TRBJ2-5; D gene unclear. This CDR3 is 12 amino acids long. The V end was cut by 2 bases, the J end by 4 bases, with 5 bases between. Germline values: CDR1 MNHEY, CDR2 SVGEGT.

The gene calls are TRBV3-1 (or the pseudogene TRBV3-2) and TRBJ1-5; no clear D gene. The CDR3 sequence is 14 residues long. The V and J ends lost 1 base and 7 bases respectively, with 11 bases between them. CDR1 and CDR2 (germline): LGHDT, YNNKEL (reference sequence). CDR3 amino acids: CASSQVAGAQPQHF. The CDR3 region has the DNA TGTGCCAGCAGCCAAGTTGCGGGAGCGCAGCCCCAGCATTTT.

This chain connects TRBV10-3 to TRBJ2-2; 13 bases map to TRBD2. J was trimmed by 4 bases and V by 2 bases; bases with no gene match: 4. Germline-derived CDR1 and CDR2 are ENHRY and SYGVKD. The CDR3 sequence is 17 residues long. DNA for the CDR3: TGTGCCATCAGTGAGACTAGCGGGAGGGCTCTCACCGGGGAGCTGTTTTTT. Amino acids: CAISETSGRALTGELFF.

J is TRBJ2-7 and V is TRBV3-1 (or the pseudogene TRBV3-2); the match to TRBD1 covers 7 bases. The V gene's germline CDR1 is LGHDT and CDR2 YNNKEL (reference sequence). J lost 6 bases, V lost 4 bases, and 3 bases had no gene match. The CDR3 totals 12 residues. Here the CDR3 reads CASSPTGAEQYF. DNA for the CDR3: TGTGCCAGCAGCCCCACAGGGGCCGAGCAGTACTTC.

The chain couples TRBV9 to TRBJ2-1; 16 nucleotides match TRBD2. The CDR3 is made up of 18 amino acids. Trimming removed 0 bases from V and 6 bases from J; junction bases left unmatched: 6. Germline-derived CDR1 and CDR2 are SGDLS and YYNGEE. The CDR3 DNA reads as TGTGCCAGCAGCGTAGAAAGGGGACTAGCGGGAGGGCGCAATGAGCAGTTCTTC. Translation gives CASSVERGLAGGRNEQFF.

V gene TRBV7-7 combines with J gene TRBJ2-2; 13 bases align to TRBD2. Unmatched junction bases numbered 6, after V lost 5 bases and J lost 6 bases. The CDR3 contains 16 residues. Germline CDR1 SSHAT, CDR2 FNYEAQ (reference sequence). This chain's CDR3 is CASSLRLAGGSGELFF. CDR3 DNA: TGTGCCAGCAGCCTACGACTAGCGGGAGGTTCCGGGGAGCTGTTTTTT.

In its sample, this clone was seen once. Written as DNA, the CDR3 is TGTGCCAGCAGACCGGGACAGATCACAGATACGCAGTATTTT. Its protein product is CASRPGQITDTQYF. V is TRBV28 and J is TRBJ2-3; 7 bases fit TRBD1. Germline values: CDR1 MDHEN, CDR2 SYDVKM. J lost 2 bases, V lost 6 bases, and 5 bases had no gene match. The CDR3 contains 14 residues.